There are a few counts of the clone carrying this T cell receptor beta chain. What it binds is unknown. The data derive from a study of graft-versus-host responses after intestinal transplantation. Between the trimmed V and J ends, which lost 7 bases and 8 bases, there was a span of 11 bases. This CDR3 has 11 residues. Germline assignment: CDR1 SNHLY and CDR2 FYNNEI. The assay was immunoSEQ multiplex PCR, and TCRdb's table has in-frame clones only and misses some. There are around 84,000 clones in the sample; around 86% occur only once, and approximately 18% lies in the top ten. This clonotype was obtained from a human donor who received an intestinal transplant. V is TRBV2 and J is TRBJ1-1; TRBD1 is a possible D gene (5 bases). The specimen was unstimulated CD8+ T cells sorted from spleen or lymph node cells, collected before intestinal transplant. In DNA, the CDR3 is TGTGCCAGCACGGGGGGGAGGGAAGCTTTCTTT. Translating gives CASTGGREAFF.